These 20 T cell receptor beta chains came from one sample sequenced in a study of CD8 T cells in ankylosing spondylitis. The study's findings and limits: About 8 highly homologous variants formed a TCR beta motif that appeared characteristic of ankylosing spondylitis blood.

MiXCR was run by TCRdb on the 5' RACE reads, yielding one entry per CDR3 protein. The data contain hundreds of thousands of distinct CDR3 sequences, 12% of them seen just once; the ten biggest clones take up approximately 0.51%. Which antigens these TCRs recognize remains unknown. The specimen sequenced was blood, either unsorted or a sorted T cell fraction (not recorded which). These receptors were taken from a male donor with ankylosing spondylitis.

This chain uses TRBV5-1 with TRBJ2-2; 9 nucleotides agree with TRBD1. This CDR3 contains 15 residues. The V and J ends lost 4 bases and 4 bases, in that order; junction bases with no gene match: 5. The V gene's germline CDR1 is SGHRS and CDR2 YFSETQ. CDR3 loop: CASSAGTGSTGELFF. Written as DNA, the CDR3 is TGCGCCAGCAGCGCCGGGACAGGGAGCACCGGGGAGCTGTTTTTT.

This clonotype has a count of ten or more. The CDR3 bases are TGTGCCAGCAGCTTGGGTCCTTACTATGGCTACACCTTC. This encodes CASSLGPYYGYTF. The chain couples TRBV5-5 to TRBJ1-2, with D unresolved. The CDR3 consists of 13 residues. The germline V gene has CDR1 SGHKS and CDR2 YYEKEE (reference sequence). The V and J ends lost 0 bases and 3 bases respectively, with 6 bases between them.

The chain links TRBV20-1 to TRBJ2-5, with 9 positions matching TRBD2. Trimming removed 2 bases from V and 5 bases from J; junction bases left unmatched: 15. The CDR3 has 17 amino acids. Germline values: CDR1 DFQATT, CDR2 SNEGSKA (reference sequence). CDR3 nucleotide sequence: TGCAGTGCTAGACTCCCGGGACTAGCAATTTCGGCGGAGACCCAGTACTTC. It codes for CSARLPGLAISAETQYF.

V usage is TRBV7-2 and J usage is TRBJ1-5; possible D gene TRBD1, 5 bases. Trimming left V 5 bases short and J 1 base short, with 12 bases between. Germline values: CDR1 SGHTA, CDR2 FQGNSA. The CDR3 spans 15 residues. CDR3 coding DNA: TGTGCCAGCAGCGTCAGGGTATTCAGCAATCAGCCCCAGCATTTT. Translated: CASSVRVFSNQPQHF.

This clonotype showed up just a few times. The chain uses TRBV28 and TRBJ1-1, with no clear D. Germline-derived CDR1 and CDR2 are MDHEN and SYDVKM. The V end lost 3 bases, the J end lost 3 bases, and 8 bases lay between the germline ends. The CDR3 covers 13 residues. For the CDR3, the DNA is TGTGCCAGCAGTTTTAACAGCTACACTGAAGCTTTCTTT. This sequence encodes CASSFNSYTEAFF.

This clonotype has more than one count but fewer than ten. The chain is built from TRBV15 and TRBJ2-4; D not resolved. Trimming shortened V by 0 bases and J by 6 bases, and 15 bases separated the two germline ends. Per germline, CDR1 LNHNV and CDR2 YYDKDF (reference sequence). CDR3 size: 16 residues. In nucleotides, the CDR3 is TGTGCCACCAGCAGAGATCTTGGCAGCTTAAGAAACATTCAGTACTTC. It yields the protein CATSRDLGSLRNIQYF. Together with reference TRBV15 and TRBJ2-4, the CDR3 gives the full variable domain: DAMVIQNPRYQVTQFGKPVTLSCSQTLNHNVMYWYQQKSSQAPKLLFHYYDKDFNNEADTPDNFQSRRPNTSFCFLDIRSPGLGDTAMYLCATSRDLGSLRNIQYFGAGTRLSVL.

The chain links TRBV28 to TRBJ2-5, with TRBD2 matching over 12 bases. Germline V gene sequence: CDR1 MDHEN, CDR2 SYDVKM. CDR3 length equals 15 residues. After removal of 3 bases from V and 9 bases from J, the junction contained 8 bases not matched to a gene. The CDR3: CASSFRTSGIGAQYF. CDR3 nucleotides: TGTGCCAGCAGTTTCCGGACTAGCGGGATAGGGGCCCAGTACTTC. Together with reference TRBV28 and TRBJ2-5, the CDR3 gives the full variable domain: DVKVTQSSRYLVKRTGEKVFLECVQDMDHENMFWYRQDPGLGLRLIYFSYDVKMKEKGDIPEGYSVSREKKERFSLILESASTNQTSMYLCASSFRTSGIGAQYFGPGTRLLVL.

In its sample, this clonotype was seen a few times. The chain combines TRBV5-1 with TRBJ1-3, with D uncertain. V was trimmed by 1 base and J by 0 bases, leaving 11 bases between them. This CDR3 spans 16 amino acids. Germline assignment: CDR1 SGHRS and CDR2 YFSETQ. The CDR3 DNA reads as TGCGCCAGCAGCTTGATCAGCGCCAGCTCTGGAAACACCATATATTTT. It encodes CASSLISASSGNTIYF.

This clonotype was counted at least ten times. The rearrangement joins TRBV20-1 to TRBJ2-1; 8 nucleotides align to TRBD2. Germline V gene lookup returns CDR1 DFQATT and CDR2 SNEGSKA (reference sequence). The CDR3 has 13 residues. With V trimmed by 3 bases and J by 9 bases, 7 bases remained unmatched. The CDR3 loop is CSARSGSNFEQFF. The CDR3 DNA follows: TGCAGTGCTAGGAGCGGGAGCAACTTTGAGCAGTTCTTC.

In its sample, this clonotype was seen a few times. CDR3 bases: TGCAGCGGTAGCGGGGGGGCCGGTATGGATACGCAGTATTTT. Its protein product is CSGSGGAGMDTQYF. The chain carries TRBV29-1 and TRBJ2-3; 11 bases align to TRBD2. CDR3 length equals 14 residues. Germline CDR1 is SQVTM and CDR2 is ANQGSEA. Trimming took 7 bases from V and 6 from J; bases not matched to a gene: 9.

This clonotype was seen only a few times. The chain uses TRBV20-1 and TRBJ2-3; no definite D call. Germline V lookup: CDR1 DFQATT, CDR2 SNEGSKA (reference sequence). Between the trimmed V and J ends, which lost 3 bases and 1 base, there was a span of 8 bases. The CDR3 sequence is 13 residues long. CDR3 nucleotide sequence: TGCAGTGCTAGCCCGCCGGGCACAGATACGCAGTATTTT. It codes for CSASPPGTDTQYF.

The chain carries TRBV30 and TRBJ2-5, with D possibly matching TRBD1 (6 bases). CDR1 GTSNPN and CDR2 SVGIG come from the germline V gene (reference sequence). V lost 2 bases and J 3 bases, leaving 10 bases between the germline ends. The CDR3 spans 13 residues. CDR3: CAWSPRTEETQYF. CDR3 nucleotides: TGTGCCTGGAGTCCCAGGACAGAAGAGACCCAGTACTTC.

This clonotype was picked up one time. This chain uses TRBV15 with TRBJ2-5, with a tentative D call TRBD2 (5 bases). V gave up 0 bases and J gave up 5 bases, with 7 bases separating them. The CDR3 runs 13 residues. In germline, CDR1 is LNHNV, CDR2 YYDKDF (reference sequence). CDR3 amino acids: CATSRETGETQYF. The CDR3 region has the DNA TGTGCCACCAGCAGAGAAACGGGGGAGACCCAGTACTTC.

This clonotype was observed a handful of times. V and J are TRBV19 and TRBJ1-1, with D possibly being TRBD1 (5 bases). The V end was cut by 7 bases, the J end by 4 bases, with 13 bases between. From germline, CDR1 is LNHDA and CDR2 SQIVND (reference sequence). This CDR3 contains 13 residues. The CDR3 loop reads CASNSGRGTEAFF. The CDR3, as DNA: TGTGCCAGTAATTCGGGGAGGGGCACTGAAGCTTTCTTT.

For the CDR3, the DNA is TGTGCCAGCAGCTCCCGGGAAGCCACAAATCCCCTACGCGAGCAGTACTTC. It codes for CASSSREATNPLREQYF. V gene TRBV5-4 combines with J gene TRBJ2-7; a possible D gene is TRBD2 (5 bases). V lost 3 bases to trimming and J lost 6 bases, with 25 bases between them. This CDR3 contains 17 residues. Per the germline V gene, CDR1 is SGHNT and CDR2 is YYREEE (reference sequence).

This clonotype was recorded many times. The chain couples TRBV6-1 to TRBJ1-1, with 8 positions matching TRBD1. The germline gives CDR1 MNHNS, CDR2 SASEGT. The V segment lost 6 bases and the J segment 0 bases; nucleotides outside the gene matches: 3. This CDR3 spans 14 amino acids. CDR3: CASSRTGLNTEAFF. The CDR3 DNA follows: TGTGCCAGCAGCCGGACAGGGTTGAACACTGAAGCTTTCTTT.

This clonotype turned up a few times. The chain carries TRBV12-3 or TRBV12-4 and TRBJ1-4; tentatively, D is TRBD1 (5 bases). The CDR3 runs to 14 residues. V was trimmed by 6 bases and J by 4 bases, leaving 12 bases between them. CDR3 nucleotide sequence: TGTGCCAGCAGCCCCAAAAGGGGTAATGAAAAACTGTTTTTT. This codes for CASSPKRGNEKLFF.

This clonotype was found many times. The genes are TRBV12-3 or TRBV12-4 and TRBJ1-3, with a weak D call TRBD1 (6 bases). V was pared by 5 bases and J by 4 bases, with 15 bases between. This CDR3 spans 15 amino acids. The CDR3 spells CASSIRGIGGNTIYF. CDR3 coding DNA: TGTGCCAGCAGTATAAGGGGGATCGGAGGAAACACCATATATTTT.

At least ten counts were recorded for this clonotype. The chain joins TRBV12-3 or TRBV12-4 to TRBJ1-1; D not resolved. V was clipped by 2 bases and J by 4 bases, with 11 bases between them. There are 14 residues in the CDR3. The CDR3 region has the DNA TGTGCCAGCAGTTTACTCTTGTCGGCCACTGAAGCTTTCTTT. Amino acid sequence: CASSLLLSATEAFF.

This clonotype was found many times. The CDR3 here is CAISERDPKSGANVLTF. The CDR3 nucleotides are TGTGCCATCAGTGAGCGGGACCCCAAGTCTGGGGCCAACGTCCTGACTTTC. The genes are TRBV10-3 and TRBJ2-6; D possibly uses TRBD1 or TRBD2 (5 bases each). V shed 2 bases and J shed 1 base, with 12 bases lying between them. The germline V gene encodes CDR1 ENHRY and CDR2 SYGVKD. CDR3 size: 17 residues.